The sequence of this T cell receptor beta chain was determined in a study of beta chain features in type 1 diabetes. Study-wide results and caveats: Within the patient group, naive, central memory and Treg TCRB repertoires appeared more similar to each other than within healthy donors.

Every isolated RNA sample was fully reverse transcribed, so sequencing captured expressed TCRB transcripts. Sequenced by immunoSEQ multiplex PCR; TCRdb stores in-frame clones only, minus some. The sample contains 350,000 to 400,000 clones, roughly 15% of which appear only once. As concerns this clone: Antigen specificity is unknown.

V was pared by 6 bases and J by 7 bases, with 4 bases of the junction left unmatched. This CDR3 contains 14 residues. Germline V gives CDR1 LGHNT, CDR2 FRNRAP. This chain connects TRBV12-5 to TRBJ2-1, with 12 bases lining up with TRBD2. Sequencing was performed on naive CD4+ T cells from blood. This TCR derives from a woman aged 18-35 years in good health. CDR3 nucleotides: TGTGCTAGTGGCCCGACTAGCGGGAGTAATGAGCAGTTCTTC. Protein product: CASGPTSGSNEQFF.